This entry features one TCR beta chain sequence. The sample comes from a study of CD8 T cells in Susac syndrome. Study as a whole: The sequenced Susac syndrome patients included more than five who had clinically active disease and roughly 8 who were in remission.

An amount of RNA that ranged from roughly 0.5 to 1 ug was reverse transcribed with random hexamers. TCRdb reprocessed the immunoSEQ multiplex PCR reads with MiXCR, giving one entry per CDR3 protein. Among tens of thousands of distinct CDR3 sequences, about 94% were seen once, and the ten largest hold over 0.3%. Germline-derived CDR1 and CDR2 are WSHSY and SAAADI. V shed 10 bases and J 0 bases; nucleotides not matched to a gene: 6. The CDR3 is 14 residues long. This clonotype originated in a human donor with Susac syndrome. Material: CD4+ T cells from PBMCs. This chain links TRBV10-2 with TRBJ2-1; TRBD1 matches 7 bases. CDR3 sequence reads: CATKDRRSYNEQFF. Written as DNA, the CDR3 is TGCGCCACCAAGGACAGGCGCTCCTACAATGAGCAGTTCTTC.